A single sample gave rise to the 23 T cell receptor beta chains below, sequenced in a study of shared clonotypes between healthy human individuals. Measured with immunoSEQ multiplex PCR; TCRdb has only the in-frame clones, and not every one. This table has around 690,000 clones, 90% appearing once. Sequencing was carried out using memory CD8+ T cells from PBMCs. Subset meaning: CD45RO+ cells pooled with CCR7-negative TemRA cells. Source of these receptors: a man younger than 30 in good health. Some clones in this sample may be carry-over from other donors' samples.

V and J are TRBV6-1 and TRBJ1-1, with D tentatively TRBD1 (6 bases). Per germline, CDR1 MNHNS and CDR2 SASEGT. V was shortened by 2 bases and J by 2 bases, with 9 bases between the two germline ends. The CDR3 sequence is 14 residues long. The chain's CDR3 is CASSEYRANTEAFF. In nucleotides, the CDR3 is TGTGCCAGCAGTGAATACAGGGCTAACACTGAAGCTTTCTTT.

The chain combines TRBV27 with TRBJ2-3; 10 bases line up with TRBD2. This CDR3 is 16 amino acids long. V lost 5 bases, J lost 9 bases, and 14 bases stayed unmatched. Germline CDR1 reads MNHEY; CDR2 reads SMNVEV (reference sequence). CDR3 residues: CASSPLPGTSDWTQYF. In nucleotides, the CDR3 is TGTGCCAGCAGTCCACTCCCCGGGACTAGCGATTGGACGCAGTATTTT.

Points on this clone: A junction boundary mismatches the germline segment, possibly from a read error. This chain connects TRBV7-8 to TRBJ2-5; tentative D call: TRBD1 (5 bases). Per germline, CDR1 SGHVS and CDR2 FQNEAQ. The CDR3 has 13 residues. The CDR3 spells CASSLVGPETQYF. CDR3 DNA sequence: TGTGCCAGCAGCTTAGTGGGGCCCGAGACACAGTACTTC.

Concerning this clone itself: Since a much larger clone is just one base distant, this may be a read error. The sample holds other DNA sequences that translate to the same CDR3. The genes are TRBV9 and TRBJ2-1; 15 bases match TRBD2. The CDR3 is 15 residues long. Looked up from germline, CDR1 is SGDLS and CDR2 is YYNGEE. With 3 bases clipped from V and 8 bases from J, the junction kept 3 bases outside the gene matches. Here the CDR3 DNA reads TGTGCCAGCAGCGAGCGGACTAGCGGGAGGGATGAGCAGTTCTTC. Translating it yields CASSERTSGRDEQFF.

This clone appeared once. V usage is TRBV7-9 and J usage is TRBJ2-1; 7 nucleotides match TRBD1. CDR3 size: 14 residues. With V trimmed by 8 bases and J by 4 bases, 8 bases remained unmatched. Germline loops: CDR1 SEHNR, CDR2 FQNEAQ (reference sequence). The CDR3 DNA follows: TGTGCCAGCCTCCAGGGGGACCAATACAATGAGCAGTTCTTC. Translated, it gives CASLQGDQYNEQFF. The complete variable domain, with remaining parts taken from reference TRBV7-9 and TRBJ2-1, reads DTGVSQNPRHKITKRGQNVTFRCDPISEHNRLYWYRQTLGQGPEFLTYFQNEAQLEKSRLLSDRFSAERPKGSFSTLEIQRTEQGDSAMYLCASLQGDQYNEQFFGPGTRLTVL.

The chain is built from TRBV4-1 and TRBJ1-4; unclear D gene. Germline-derived CDR1 and CDR2 are MGHRA and YSYEKL. With 7 bases removed from V and 8 bases from J, the gap between germline ends came to 17 bases. The CDR3 is 14 amino acids. CDR3 protein: CASTPEAVDEKLFF. CDR3 nucleotide sequence: TGCGCCAGCACCCCAGAAGCCGTCGACGAAAAACTGTTTTTT.

V and J are TRBV4-1 and TRBJ2-2; D gene uncertain. This CDR3 has 15 amino acids. V was pared by 1 base and J by 5 bases, with 11 bases between. Germline V gene sequence: CDR1 MGHRA, CDR2 YSYEKL. The CDR3 DNA is TGCGCCAGCAGCCAAGCGACAAAGGGAACCGGGGAGCTGTTTTTT. Protein product: CASSQATKGTGELFF.

In DNA form, the CDR3 reads TGTGCCAGCCGACAGGACATCTCAGAGCAGTACTTC. Translation gives CASRQDISEQYF. The rearrangement uses TRBV28 and TRBJ2-7, with D possibly TRBD1 on 6 matching bases. Trimming cost V 8 bases and J 7 bases, with 15 bases left between them. This CDR3 region has 12 residues. The V gene's germline CDR1 is MDHEN and CDR2 SYDVKM.

This chain's CDR3 is CASSDVVSWEQYF. The DNA for the CDR3 is TGTGCCAGCAGTGACGTTGTCAGTTGGGAGCAGTACTTC. This chain links TRBV6-1 with TRBJ2-7, with D unclear. V lost 3 bases and J lost 7, with 13 bases in between. Per germline, CDR1 MNHNS and CDR2 SASEGT. The CDR3 extends over 13 amino acids.

The chain uses TRBV5-1 and TRBJ2-2; TRBD2 might be the D (6 bases). Germline assignment: CDR1 SGHRS and CDR2 YFSETQ. The CDR3 covers 17 residues. Trimming removed 1 base at V and 7 bases at J, with 20 bases between. The CDR3: CASSLSGLRGGVGELFF. DNA for the CDR3: TGCGCCAGCAGCTTGTCGGGCTTACGCGGAGGGGTCGGGGAGCTGTTTTTT. Full variable domain (outside the CDR3, taken from reference TRBV5-1 and TRBJ2-2): KAGVTQTPRYLIKTRGQQVTLSCSPISGHRSVSWYQQTPGQGLQFLFEYFSETQRNKGNFPGRFSGRQFSNSRSEMNVSTLELGDSALYLCASSLSGLRGGVGELFFGEGSRLTVL.

This chain joins TRBV13 and TRBJ2-7, with TRBD1 matching 8 bases. The V gene end was trimmed by 8 bases and the J gene end by 5 bases; junction bases not matched to a gene: 5. Germline CDR1 and CDR2: PRHDT and FYEKMQ (reference sequence). This CDR3 region has 12 residues. DNA of the CDR3: TGTGCCAGCGGGACAGGAGACAACGAGCAGTACTTC. Amino acids: CASGTGDNEQYF.

The chain carries TRBV30 and TRBJ2-7; a weak D match, TRBD2 (6 bases). With 6 bases removed from V and 5 bases from J, the gap between germline ends came to 20 bases. Germline V lookup: CDR1 GTSNPN, CDR2 SVGIG (reference sequence). This CDR3 comprises 14 residues. The CDR3 region is CACWRGREDDEQYF. In nucleotides, the CDR3 is TGTGCCTGCTGGCGGGGCAGGGAAGATGACGAGCAGTACTTC. The whole variable domain, filled in from reference TRBV30 and TRBJ2-7, reads SQTIHQWPATLVQPVGSPLSLECTVEGTSNPNLYWYRQAAGRGLQLLFYSVGIGQISSEVPQNLSASRPQDRQFILSSKKLLLSDSGFYLCACWRGREDDEQYFGPGTRLTVT.

This clone showed up just a few times. The genes are TRBV9 and TRBJ2-5; a weak D match, TRBD2 (5 bases). Germline CDR1 SGDLS, CDR2 YYNGEE. Between the trimmed V and J ends, which lost 0 bases and 6 bases, there was a span of 15 bases. The CDR3 is made up of 15 amino acids. In DNA form, the CDR3 reads TGTGCCAGCAGCGTAGTGCGGCTAGCTAGGAAGACCCAGTACTTC. This translates into CASSVVRLARKTQYF.

This chain connects TRBV11-3 to TRBJ2-2, with D perhaps matching TRBD2 (6 bases). The CDR3 contains 15 residues. Germline CDR1 and CDR2: SGHNT and YENEEA. Trimming took off 1 base at V and 0 bases at J, with 6 bases between the two ends. DNA for the CDR3: TGTGCCAGCAGCTTAGCGGGGGCGAACACCGGGGAGCTGTTTTTT. Protein product: CASSLAGANTGELFF.

This clone was picked up a small number of times. This chain links TRBV30 with TRBJ1-1; D not certain. Germline CDR1 is GTSNPN and CDR2 is SVGIG (reference sequence). The length of the CDR3 is 13 residues. V shed 2 bases and J shed 5 bases, with 12 bases lying between them. CDR3 protein: CAWSLEGWTEAFF. The CDR3 DNA sequence: TGTGCCTGGAGTCTCGAGGGATGGACTGAAGCTTTCTTT.

This chain connects TRBV5-5 to TRBJ2-7; no reliable D call. The CDR3 extends over 15 amino acids. V was trimmed by 0 bases and J by 5 bases, leaving 15 bases between them. Per the germline V gene, CDR1 is SGHKS and CDR2 is YYEKEE (reference sequence). This chain's CDR3 is CASSLAGLWQDEQYF. CDR3 bases: TGTGCCAGCAGCTTGGCAGGTTTGTGGCAGGACGAGCAGTACTTC. The full variable domain, rest sourced from reference TRBV5-5 and TRBJ2-7, is DAGVTQSPTHLIKTRGQQVTLRCSPISGHKSVSWYQQVLGQGPQFIFQYYEKEERGRGNFPDRFSARQFPNYSSELNVNALLLGDSALYLCASSLAGLWQDEQYFGPGTRLTVT.

This chain connects TRBV28 to TRBJ2-2; 10 bases are a match to TRBD2. Trimming cost V 3 bases and J 4 bases; bases outside gene matches: 8. The CDR3 covers 17 residues. The germline gives CDR1 MDHEN, CDR2 SYDVKM. The CDR3 protein is CASSLRPGLALTGELFF. The CDR3 DNA reads as TGTGCCAGCAGTTTGCGGCCGGGACTAGCGCTCACCGGGGAGCTGTTTTTT.

Here the CDR3 reads CASSLGTSFPLNTGELFF. The DNA for the CDR3 is TGTGCCAGCAGTTTAGGGACTAGCTTCCCCCTGAACACCGGGGAGCTGTTTTTT. This rearrangement joins TRBV28 to TRBJ2-2; 9 bases fit TRBD2. From germline, CDR1 is MDHEN and CDR2 SYDVKM. V trimming: 2 bases; J trimming: 1 base; junction bases outside the gene matches: 8. CDR3 length: 18 residues. Based on the CDR3 plus reference TRBV28 and TRBJ2-2, the full variable domain is DVKVTQSSRYLVKRTGEKVFLECVQDMDHENMFWYRQDPGLGLRLIYFSYDVKMKEKGDIPEGYSVSREKKERFSLILESASTNQTSMYLCASSLGTSFPLNTGELFFGEGSRLTVL.

The CDR3 nucleotides are TGTGCCAGCAGCTCCCCGACTAGCGGGAGGGCGCCAGATACGCAGTATTTT. Translated, it gives CASSSPTSGRAPDTQYF. J is TRBJ2-3 and V is TRBV7-9; 14 nucleotides agree with TRBD2. V dropped 4 bases and J dropped 4; count of bases not matched to a gene: 7. The germline V gene has CDR1 SEHNR and CDR2 FQNEAQ (reference sequence). The CDR3 is 17 amino acids.

The chain combines TRBV11-2 with TRBJ2-7; tentatively, D is TRBD2 (5 bases). CDR3 size: 15 residues. Deletions cut 3 bases from V and 4 bases from J, with 16 bases between. Germline lookup yields CDR1 SGHAT and CDR2 FQNNGV. The CDR3 loop reads CASSFIEGLGYEQYF. Here the CDR3 DNA reads TGTGCCAGCAGCTTCATCGAGGGCCTCGGGTACGAGCAGTACTTC.

This clone has just a few counts. The V and J genes are TRBV25-1 and TRBJ1-1; no clear D. The CDR3 consists of 11 residues. Germline values: CDR1 MGHDK, CDR2 SYGVNS. Trimming shortened V by 2 bases and J by 9 bases, and 7 bases separated the two germline ends. The CDR3 nucleotides are TGTGCCAGCAGTGAAGGGTGGAAAGCTTTCTTT. Translated, it gives CASSEGWKAFF.

The chain is built from TRBV4-1 and TRBJ2-7, with TRBD2 identical over 7 bases. V trimming: 4 bases; J trimming: 2 bases; junction bases outside the gene matches: 8. The CDR3 consists of 15 residues. Germline CDR1 is MGHRA and CDR2 is YSYEKL. The CDR3 sequence: CASSPRAGVPYEQYF. The DNA of the CDR3 is TGCGCCAGCAGCCCCCGCGCGGGGGTTCCCTACGAGCAGTACTTC.

The chain joins TRBV11-2 to TRBJ2-5, with TRBD1 as a possible D gene (6 bases). CDR1 is SGHAT and CDR2 is FQNNGV in the germline V gene. The CDR3 loop spans 16 amino acids. Trimming removed 0 bases at V and 2 bases at J, with 13 bases between. The CDR3 is CASSLDVWGTQETQYF. Written as DNA, the CDR3 is TGTGCCAGCAGCTTAGATGTGTGGGGGACACAAGAGACCCAGTACTTC.